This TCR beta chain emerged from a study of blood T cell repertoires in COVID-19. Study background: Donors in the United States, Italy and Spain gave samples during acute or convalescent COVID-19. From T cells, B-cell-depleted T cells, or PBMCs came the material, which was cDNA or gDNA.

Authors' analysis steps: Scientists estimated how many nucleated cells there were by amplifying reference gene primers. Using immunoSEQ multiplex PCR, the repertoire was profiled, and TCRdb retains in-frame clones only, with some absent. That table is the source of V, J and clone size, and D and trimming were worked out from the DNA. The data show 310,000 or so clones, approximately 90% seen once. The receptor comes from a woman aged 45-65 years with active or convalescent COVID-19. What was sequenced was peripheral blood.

CDR3: CASSLDRAAYEQYF. In DNA, the CDR3 is TGCGCCAGCAGCTTGGACAGGGCCGCCTACGAGCAGTACTTC. V usage is TRBV5-1 and J usage is TRBJ2-7; perhaps TRBD1 as D (6 bases). Per germline, CDR1 SGHRS and CDR2 YFSETQ. Trimming stripped 0 bases from V and 2 bases from J, with 9 bases between. There are 14 residues in the CDR3. The complete variable domain, with remaining parts taken from reference TRBV5-1 and TRBJ2-7, reads KAGVTQTPRYLIKTRGQQVTLSCSPISGHRSVSWYQQTPGQGLQFLFEYFSETQRNKGNFPGRFSGRQFSNSRSEMNVSTLELGDSALYLCASSLDRAAYEQYFGPGTRLTVT.